Listed below are T cell receptor beta chains from one sample, sequenced in a study of T cell clones after liver transplantation. Sequenced by immunoSEQ multiplex PCR; TCRdb stores in-frame clones only, minus some. The repertoire holds over 14,000 clones, with 82% as singletons. This sample comprised CD8+ T cells from blood, obtained around 44 months after liver transplant. The receptors come from a human patient who received a liver transplant. Some T cells may be supplied by the graft donor. CDR3s include the opening cysteine and the closing phenylalanine or tryptophan. D genes are given only for firm matches. The size of a clone is reported for some rows only, either as once, few or many, or as a class for expanded clones.

cdr3_nt: TGTGCCACCAGCAGGGAGTTCCAGACAGGGGGGGATAGGAACACTGAAGCTTTCTTT; cdr3_aa: CATSREFQTGGDRNTEAFF; clone_size: NA; j_call: TRBJ1-1; d_call: TRBD1; v_call: TRBV15
cdr3_nt: TGCGCCAGCAGCTTTACTGGCGGGAACACCGGGGAGCTGTTTTTT; cdr3_aa: CASSFTGGNTGELFF; clone_size: NA; j_call: TRBJ2-2; d_call: NA; v_call: TRBV5-1
cdr3_nt: TGTGCCAGCCCCCAGGGAGTCCGCTATGGCTACACCTTC; cdr3_aa: CASPQGVRYGYTF; clone_size: NA; j_call: TRBJ1-2; d_call: NA; v_call: TRBV2
cdr3_nt: TGTGCCAGCAGGCCGACAGGGAATAGCAATCAGCCCCAGCATTTT; cdr3_aa: CASRPTGNSNQPQHF; clone_size: NA; j_call: TRBJ1-5; d_call: TRBD1; v_call: TRBV27
cdr3_nt: TGTGCCAGCACCGAAGGGAGGGATTTGAGCACCGGGGAGCTGTTTTTT; cdr3_aa: CASTEGRDLSTGELFF; clone_size: NA; j_call: TRBJ2-2; d_call: TRBD2; v_call: TRBV25-1
cdr3_nt: TGTGCCAGCAGCTTAGACGGAGCGGGAGGCTCCAATGAGCAGTTCTTC; cdr3_aa: CASSLDGAGGSNEQFF; clone_size: NA; j_call: TRBJ2-1; d_call: TRBD2; v_call: TRBV7-7
cdr3_nt: TGCGCCAGCAGCCAAGAGCGCTCGGCGGGAGATACGCAGTATTTT; cdr3_aa: CASSQERSAGDTQYF; clone_size: NA; j_call: TRBJ2-3; d_call: NA; v_call: TRBV4-1
cdr3_nt: TGCAGCTTGAAATCCCCCTTGAACACTGAAGCTTTCTTT; cdr3_aa: CSLKSPLNTEAFF; clone_size: once; j_call: TRBJ1-1; d_call: NA; v_call: TRBV29-1
cdr3_nt: TGTGCCAGCAGTTACACGAAGGCGCCCCTCTATGGCTACACCTTC; cdr3_aa: CASSYTKAPLYGYTF; clone_size: NA; j_call: TRBJ1-2; d_call: NA; v_call: TRBV6-6
cdr3_nt: TGCGCCAGCAGCTGGAAGGGACAGGAGGCCTACGAGCAGTACTTC; cdr3_aa: CASSWKGQEAYEQYF; clone_size: NA; j_call: TRBJ2-7; d_call: TRBD1; v_call: TRBV5-1